This TCR beta chain comes out of a study of blood T cell repertoires in COVID-19. Study at large: Acute-phase and convalescent COVID-19 samples originated in the United States, Italy and Spain. From T cells, B-cell-depleted T cells, or PBMCs came the material, which was cDNA or gDNA.

The V gene's germline CDR1 is SGHNT and CDR2 YYREEE (reference sequence). The CDR3 sequence is 16 residues long. Trimming removed 4 bases from V and 2 bases from J; junction bases left unmatched: 10. In the authors' workflow: Reference gene primer amplification in the assay estimated nucleated cell counts. Clones were read by immunoSEQ multiplex PCR, and TCRdb kept only the in-frame ones, dropping some. From that table come the V and J calls and clone size; the DNA was used to work out D and trimming. The sample includes over 150,000 clones, about 87% of them seen just once. V gene TRBV5-4 combines with J gene TRBJ2-3; 7 nucleotides align to TRBD1. This sequence was found in a man aged 40-49 years with active or convalescent COVID-19. The sample was peripheral blood. CDR3 in DNA: TGTGCCAGCAGCAACCCGACAGGGACAGACACAGATACGCAGTATTTT. Translating it yields CASSNPTGTDTDTQYF.